The 26 T cell receptor beta chains given below trace back to one sample, sequenced in a study of control samples from healthy donors and cancer patients. The protocol was immunoSEQ multiplex PCR, while the TCRdb copy is restricted to in-frame clones and leaves out a portion. Seen here are around 140,000 clones, approximately 92% observed once, and the top ten hold roughly 3.1%. Source material: blood. The receptors were gathered from a man under 40 in good health.

The CDR3 protein is CASCREDSEAFF. In DNA form, the CDR3 reads TGTGCCAGCTGTAGGGAGGACAGTGAAGCTTTCTTT. This sequence joins TRBV28 and TRBJ1-1, with D perhaps TRBD1 (6 bases). V was trimmed by 8 bases and J by 7 bases, leaving 14 bases between them. The germline V gene has CDR1 MDHEN and CDR2 SYDVKM. The CDR3 loop spans 12 amino acids. The variable domain in full, completed from reference TRBV28 and TRBJ1-1, reads DVKVTQSSRYLVKRTGEKVFLECVQDMDHENMFWYRQDPGLGLRLIYFSYDVKMKEKGDIPEGYSVSREKKERFSLILESASTNQTSMYLCASCREDSEAFFGQGTRLTVV.

This chain connects TRBV14 to TRBJ2-7; D is possibly TRBD2 (6 bases). V was cut by 0 bases and J by 5 bases, with 8 bases left in between. The CDR3 extends over 13 amino acids. From germline, CDR1 is SGHDN and CDR2 FVKESK. The CDR3 DNA is TGTGCCAGCAGCCAAGATTGGAGGGACGAGCAGTACTTC. The encoded protein is CASSQDWRDEQYF.

The V gene is TRBV7-3, the J gene TRBJ1-1, with D maybe TRBD1 (6 bases). The CDR3 runs 13 residues. Looked up from germline, CDR1 is SGHTA and CDR2 is FQGTGA. V was cut by 4 bases and J by 1 base, with 7 bases left in between. CDR3 region: CASSSGQNTEAFF. Here the CDR3 DNA reads TGTGCCAGCAGCTCGGGACAGAACACTGAAGCTTTCTTT.

The chain uses TRBV28 and TRBJ1-1; 10 bases are shared with TRBD1. This CDR3 comprises 13 residues. Germline V CDR1 and CDR2: MDHEN, SYDVKM. V lost 5 bases and J lost 8; bases outside the gene matches: 5. The CDR3 spells CASSLDRGAEAFF. Here the CDR3 DNA reads TGTGCCAGCAGTCTGGACAGGGGGGCAGAAGCTTTCTTT. Complete variable domain (other parts from reference TRBV28 and TRBJ1-1): DVKVTQSSRYLVKRTGEKVFLECVQDMDHENMFWYRQDPGLGLRLIYFSYDVKMKEKGDIPEGYSVSREKKERFSLILESASTNQTSMYLCASSLDRGAEAFFGQGTRLTVV.

The chain employs TRBV14 and TRBJ2-7; no reliable D call. The CDR3 covers 14 residues. Germline V lookup: CDR1 SGHDN, CDR2 FVKESK. Trimming took 8 bases from V and 7 from J, leaving 21 bases between them. DNA of the CDR3: TGTGCCAGCCCGATTTCGACCGTCTGGGGAGAGCAGTACTTC. Its translation: CASPISTVWGEQYF.

V is TRBV4-2 and J is TRBJ2-7, with 9 bases aligning to TRBD1. Trimming took 3 bases from V and 6 from J; bases not matched to a gene: 12. The CDR3 consists of 16 residues. Germline V gene lookup returns CDR1 LGHNA and CDR2 YNFKEQ. The CDR3 DNA follows: TGTGCCAGCAGCCACTTATTAGGTGGGACAGGGATCGAGCAGTACTTC. As protein: CASSHLLGGTGIEQYF.

This rearrangement joins TRBV6-4 to TRBJ2-4; tentative D call: TRBD2 (7 bases). Between the trimmed V and J ends, which lost 7 bases and 5 bases, there was a span of 18 bases. CDR1 and CDR2 from the germline V gene are MRHNA and SNTAGT. The CDR3 spans 15 residues. The CDR3 loop is CASTVGGLVENIQYF. The CDR3 nucleotides are TGTGCCAGCACCGTGGGGGGGCTAGTGGAAAACATTCAGTACTTC.

A few counts support this clone. The chain links TRBV10-3 to TRBJ2-1; the D call may be TRBD1 or TRBD2 (6 bases each). This CDR3 is built from 16 residues. CDR1 and CDR2 from the germline V gene are ENHRY and SYGVKD. Trimming cost V 3 bases and J 7 bases, with 19 bases left between them. CDR3 loop: CAISDDRGTKKNEQFF. CDR3 nucleotide sequence: TGTGCCATCAGTGATGATCGGGGGACAAAGAAAAATGAGCAGTTCTTC.

This chain links TRBV6-1 with TRBJ1-3; no clear D gene. CDR1 is MNHNS and CDR2 is SASEGT in the germline V gene. This CDR3 region has 14 residues. Trimming stripped 2 bases from V and 4 bases from J, with 9 bases between. CDR3 sequence reads: CASSERLDGNTIYF. The CDR3 region has the DNA TGTGCCAGCAGTGAACGCTTAGACGGAAACACCATATATTTT.

The V and J genes are TRBV29-1 and TRBJ1-4; 9 bases line up with TRBD1. Trimming removed 3 bases from V and 8 bases from J; junction bases left unmatched: 7. Germline values: CDR1 SQVTM, CDR2 ANQGSEA. The CDR3 consists of 14 residues. The DNA for the CDR3 is TGCAGCGTTGATTGGACAGGGGTTGGGGAAAAACTGTTTTTT. Its translation: CSVDWTGVGEKLFF.

This rearrangement joins TRBV7-9 to TRBJ1-2, with TRBD1 matching 7 bases. With V trimmed by 3 bases and J by 2 bases, 3 bases remained unmatched. Germline V CDR1 and CDR2: SEHNR, FQNEAQ (reference sequence). This CDR3 has 14 amino acids. CDR3 residues: CASSFVQGNYGYTF. CDR3 bases: TGTGCCAGCAGCTTTGTACAGGGGAACTATGGCTACACCTTC. Full variable domain (remainder filled in from reference TRBV7-9 and TRBJ1-2): DTGVSQNPRHKITKRGQNVTFRCDPISEHNRLYWYRQTLGQGPEFLTYFQNEAQLEKSRLLSDRFSAERPKGSFSTLEIQRTEQGDSAMYLCASSFVQGNYGYTFGSGTRLTVV.

The chain is built from TRBV18 and TRBJ1-1, with 8 bases aligning to TRBD1. This CDR3 region has 16 residues. Germline loops: CDR1 KGHSH, CDR2 LQKENI. Losses at the gene ends were 4 bases for V and 0 bases for J; bases not matched to a gene: 7. The CDR3 reads CASSRGPTGVNTEAFF. The CDR3 DNA reads as TGTGCCAGCTCACGAGGACCGACAGGGGTGAACACTGAAGCTTTCTTT.

This clone was observed a few times. The rearrangement links TRBV28 to TRBJ1-5; D remains ambiguous. The V end was cut by 5 bases, the J end by 0 bases, with 11 bases between. The germline V gene has CDR1 MDHEN and CDR2 SYDVKM. CDR3 length: 15 amino acids. Here the CDR3 reads CASSTRLYSNQPQHF. As DNA, the CDR3 is TGTGCCAGCAGTACCAGGTTATATAGCAATCAGCCCCAGCATTTT.

The V and J genes are TRBV5-1 and TRBJ2-7; 9 nucleotides match TRBD1. Looked up from germline, CDR1 is SGHRS and CDR2 is YFSETQ. This CDR3 has 14 residues. J was trimmed by 7 bases and V by 4 bases; bases with no gene match: 9. The CDR3 loop reads CASSIGDRVGEQYF. As DNA, the CDR3 is TGCGCCAGCAGCATAGGGGACAGGGTCGGGGAGCAGTACTTC.

The chain has TRBV2 and TRBJ1-1; D gene ambiguous. Trimming stripped 6 bases from V and 3 bases from J, with 8 bases between. This CDR3 has 12 amino acids. In germline, CDR1 is SNHLY, CDR2 FYNNEI. The CDR3 protein is CASRNIYTEAFF. The DNA for the CDR3 is TGTGCCAGCAGGAATATTTACACTGAAGCTTTCTTT.

The V and J genes are TRBV28 and TRBJ1-1, with TRBD1 matching 11 bases. In germline, CDR1 is MDHEN, CDR2 SYDVKM. The CDR3 runs to 16 residues. V lost 6 bases, J lost 4 bases, and 10 bases stayed unmatched. For the CDR3, the DNA is TGTGCCAGCAGACTCGGGACAGGGGGGGCCTCCACTGAAGCTTTCTTT. Translating gives CASRLGTGGASTEAFF.

A single count supports this clone. This chain connects TRBV19 to TRBJ1-4; 7 nucleotides line up with TRBD1. The V gene's germline CDR1 is LNHDA and CDR2 SQIVND (reference sequence). Germline trimming cut 2 bases from V and 2 bases from J; bases unmatched to any gene: 11. CDR3 length equals 18 residues. CDR3 protein: CASSISSGGGRTNEKLFF. The CDR3 nucleotides are TGTGCCAGTAGTATATCATCAGGGGGTGGCAGGACTAATGAAAAACTGTTTTTT. The full variable domain, completed using reference TRBV19 and TRBJ1-4, is DGGITQSPKYLFRKEGQNVTLSCEQNLNHDAMYWYRQDPGQGLRLIYYSQIVNDFQKGDIAEGYSVSREKKESFPLTVTSAQKNPTAFYLCASSISSGGGRTNEKLFFGSGTQLSVL.

J is TRBJ1-5 and V is TRBV6-1, with D possibly TRBD1 on 5 matching bases. Per germline, CDR1 MNHNS and CDR2 SASEGT. This CDR3 has 16 amino acids. The V end lost 2 bases, the J end lost 7 bases, and 18 bases lay between the germline ends. CDR3 sequence: CASSELSVGGEQPQHF. The CDR3 DNA follows: TGTGCCAGCAGTGAATTGTCAGTAGGAGGGGAACAGCCCCAGCATTTT.

The chain links TRBV28 to TRBJ1-6; D remains ambiguous. Trimming took off 4 bases at V and 2 bases at J, with 6 bases between the two ends. The CDR3 consists of 14 residues. Germline-derived CDR1 and CDR2 are MDHEN and SYDVKM. CDR3 loop: CASSSRAYNSPLHF. The CDR3 DNA follows: TGTGCCAGCAGTTCCCGGGCCTATAATTCACCCCTCCACTTT.

The chain couples TRBV19 to TRBJ2-1; no reliable D call. CDR1 is LNHDA and CDR2 is SQIVND in the germline V gene (reference sequence). The CDR3 is 13 amino acids. The germline V and J ends were trimmed by 3 bases and 10 bases, with 13 bases remaining between them. This chain's CDR3 is CASSMTIWLEQFF. The CDR3 bases are TGTGCCAGTAGTATGACAATATGGTTGGAGCAGTTCTTC.

The chain joins TRBV5-4 to TRBJ2-3; 11 nucleotides match TRBD1. Trimming cost V 4 bases and J 1 base; bases outside gene matches: 5. The CDR3 covers 16 residues. The germline V gene has CDR1 SGHNT and CDR2 YYREEE (reference sequence). CDR3 in amino acids: CASSPGQGAGTDTQYF. The CDR3 nucleotides read TGTGCCAGCAGCCCCGGACAGGGGGCCGGCACAGATACGCAGTATTTT.

The rearrangement joins TRBV7-2 to TRBJ1-1, with a weak D call TRBD1 (6 bases). The germline V gene encodes CDR1 SGHTA and CDR2 FQGNSA. The V end lost 2 bases, the J end lost 5 bases, and 15 bases lay between the germline ends. CDR3 size: 15 residues. The CDR3 coding sequence is TGTGCCAGCAGCTTATTTCAAGGAGGGGGTACTGAAGCTTTCTTT. It codes for CASSLFQGGGTEAFF.

The chain employs TRBV7-2 and TRBJ2-3; D not certain. This CDR3 spans 13 amino acids. The V gene's germline CDR1 is SGHTA and CDR2 FQGNSA. The V and J ends lost 5 bases and 2 bases respectively, with 8 bases between them. CDR3 in amino acids: CASSLGPTDTQYF. The CDR3, as DNA: TGTGCCAGCAGCCTAGGACCCACAGATACGCAGTATTTT.

The chain carries TRBV28 and TRBJ2-2; D uncertain. This CDR3 is built from 12 residues. Germline values: CDR1 MDHEN, CDR2 SYDVKM. V was cut by 5 bases and J by 3 bases, with 4 bases left in between. The CDR3 is CASSPYTGELFF. The CDR3 region has the DNA TGTGCCAGCAGTCCATACACCGGGGAGCTGTTTTTT.

The chain uses TRBV19 and TRBJ1-2; tentative D call: TRBD1 (6 bases). CDR3 size: 15 residues. CDR1 is LNHDA and CDR2 is SQIVND in the germline V gene (reference sequence). The V end was cut by 3 bases, the J end by 0 bases, with 11 bases between. The chain's CDR3 is CASSMGGLANYGYTF. The CDR3 DNA reads as TGTGCCAGTAGTATGGGGGGCTTAGCTAACTATGGCTACACCTTC.

The chain joins TRBV7-8 to TRBJ1-3, with 9 bases fitting TRBD1. Germline assignment: CDR1 SGHVS and CDR2 FQNEAQ. This CDR3 spans 14 amino acids. Losses at the gene ends were 5 bases for V and 1 base for J; bases not matched to a gene: 0. The CDR3 here is CASSGTGSGNTIYF. In nucleotides, the CDR3 is TGTGCCAGCAGCGGGACAGGGTCTGGAAACACCATATATTTT.